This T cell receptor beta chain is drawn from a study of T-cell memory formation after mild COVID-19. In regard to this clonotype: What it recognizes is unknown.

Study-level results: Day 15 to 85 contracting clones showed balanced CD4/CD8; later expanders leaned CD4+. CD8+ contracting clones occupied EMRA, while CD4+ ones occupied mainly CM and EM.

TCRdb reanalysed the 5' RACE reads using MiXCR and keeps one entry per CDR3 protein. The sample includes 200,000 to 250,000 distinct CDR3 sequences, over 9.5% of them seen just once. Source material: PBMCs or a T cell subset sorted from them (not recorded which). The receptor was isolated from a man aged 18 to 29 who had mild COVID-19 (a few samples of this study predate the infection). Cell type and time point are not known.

CDR3: CASSEQVGVFSGYTF. For the CDR3, the DNA is TGTGCCAGCAGTGAACAGGTTGGGGTCTTCAGTGGCTACACCTTC. The chain employs TRBV6-1 and TRBJ1-2, with no clear D. Germline V CDR1 and CDR2: MNHNS, SASEGT. The CDR3 covers 15 residues. V dropped 2 bases and J dropped 7 bases, with 17 bases sitting between them.